Each of the 7 T cell receptor beta chains below was sequenced from the same sample in a study of patients and donors after allogeneic stem cell transplantation (dated by TCRdb to the early 2020s). The library was obtained by RT-PCR. These reads were obtained on a NextSeq 550. TCRdb reprocessed the public reads (quality trimming at Q25 with fastp, clone calling with MiXCR) and kept in-frame beta chains. CDR3 protein sequences are deduplicated, and each keeps its most common genes and DNA. For this sample the table gives some 960,000 distinct CDR3 sequences, of which roughly 17% were detected only once. The top ten hold 6% of the sample. The sample comprised blood, either unsorted or a sorted T cell fraction (not recorded which). The receptors derive from a human donor who was either an allogeneic HSCT recipient or a stem cell or donor lymphocyte infusion donor (not recorded which). It is not recorded whose cells these are; they may come from a transplant donor.

The chain couples TRBV5-6 to TRBJ1-2; D gene uncertain. The CDR3 is made up of 14 amino acids. Germline V gives CDR1 SGHDT, CDR2 YYEEEE. The V end lost 2 bases, the J end lost 1 base, and 9 bases lay between the germline ends. The CDR3 loop reads CASSLARINYGYTF. The CDR3 DNA reads as TGTGCCAGCAGCTTAGCCAGGATTAACTATGGCTACACCTTC.

In its sample, this clonotype was seen a few times. V and J are TRBV10-3 and TRBJ2-5; 7 nucleotides agree with TRBD1. V lost 3 bases, J lost 8 bases, and 9 bases stayed unmatched. The CDR3 is made up of 14 amino acids. The germline CDR1 and CDR2 sequences are ENHRY and SYGVKD. CDR3 nucleotides: TGTGCCATCAGTGAACCAGAGGGGGCACGAACCCAGTACTTC. This codes for CAISEPEGARTQYF.

This sequence joins TRBV24-1 and TRBJ1-2; D may be TRBD1 (5 bases). V lost 4 bases, J lost 5 bases, and 16 bases lay in between. Germline loops: CDR1 KGHDR, CDR2 SFDVKD. The CDR3 length is 15 residues. The CDR3 region is CATSDSPGTSYGYTF. The CDR3 DNA follows: TGTGCCACCAGTGACTCCCCCGGGACGTCATATGGCTACACCTTC.

This chain uses TRBV6-2 or TRBV6-3 with TRBJ2-4, with D possibly TRBD1 on 6 matching bases. The germline CDR1 and CDR2 sequences are MNHEY and SVGEGT. CDR3 length: 16 amino acids. Trimming cost V 10 bases and J 2 bases, with 21 bases left between them. CDR3 in DNA: TGTGCCACCGCACAGGCTCGTAGGGGGACCAAAAACATTCAGTACTTC. This gives the protein CATAQARRGTKNIQYF.

This sequence joins TRBV20-1 and TRBJ1-3; 7 positions match TRBD1. The CDR3 consists of 15 residues. The trim removed 6 bases at V and 1 base at J, leaving 9 bases unmatched. CDR1 DFQATT and CDR2 SNEGSKA come from the germline V gene (reference sequence). The chain's CDR3 is CSAWEGQQSGNTIYF. As DNA, the CDR3 is TGCAGTGCGTGGGAGGGACAGCAGTCTGGAAACACCATATATTTT.

The chain has TRBV6-2 or TRBV6-3 and TRBJ2-1, with 13 bases aligning to TRBD2. Trimming took 2 bases from V and 8 from J; bases not matched to a gene: 9. The CDR3 consists of 17 residues. The V gene's germline CDR1 is MNHEY and CDR2 SVGEGT. The DNA for the CDR3 is TGTGCCAGCAGTTACCCCACTAGCGGGGGGGCCCCCGATGAGCAGTTCTTC. Translation gives CASSYPTSGGAPDEQFF.

This clonotype was seen only a few times. The V and J genes are TRBV3-1 and TRBJ2-3, with 11 nucleotides matching TRBD2. V was pared by 3 bases and J by 4 bases, with 6 bases of the junction left unmatched. The length of the CDR3 is 16 residues. Germline values: CDR1 LGHDT, CDR2 YNNKEL (reference sequence). The CDR3 region is CASSHPPGLAADTQYF. Here the CDR3 DNA reads TGTGCCAGCAGCCACCCCCCGGGACTAGCGGCAGATACGCAGTATTTT.